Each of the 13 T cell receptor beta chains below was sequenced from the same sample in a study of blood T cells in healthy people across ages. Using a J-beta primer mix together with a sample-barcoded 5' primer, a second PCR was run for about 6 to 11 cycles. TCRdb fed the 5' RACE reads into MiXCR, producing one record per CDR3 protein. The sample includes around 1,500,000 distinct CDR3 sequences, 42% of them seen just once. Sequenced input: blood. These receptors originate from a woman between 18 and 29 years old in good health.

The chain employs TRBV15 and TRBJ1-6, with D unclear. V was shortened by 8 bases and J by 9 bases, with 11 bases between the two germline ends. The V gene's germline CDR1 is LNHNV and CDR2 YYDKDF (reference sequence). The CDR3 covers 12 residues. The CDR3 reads CATGNYISPLHF. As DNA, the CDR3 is TGTGCCACCGGCAACTACATTTCACCCCTCCACTTT.

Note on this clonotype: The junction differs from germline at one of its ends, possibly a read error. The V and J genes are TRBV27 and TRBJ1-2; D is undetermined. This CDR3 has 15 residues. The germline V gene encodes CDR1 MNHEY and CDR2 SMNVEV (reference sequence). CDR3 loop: CTSSPGGGGNYGYTF. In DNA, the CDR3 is TGTACCAGCAGTCCCGGAGGAGGAGGGAACTATGGCTACACCTTC.

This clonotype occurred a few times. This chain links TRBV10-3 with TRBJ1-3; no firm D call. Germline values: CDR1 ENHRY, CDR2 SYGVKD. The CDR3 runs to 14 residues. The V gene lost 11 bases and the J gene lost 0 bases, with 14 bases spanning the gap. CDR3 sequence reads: CAAFSGPSGNTIYF. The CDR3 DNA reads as TGTGCCGCCTTCAGTGGGCCCTCTGGAAACACCATATATTTT.

The chain's CDR3 is CATSESDNEQFF. The CDR3 DNA reads TGTGCCACCAGTGAGAGCGACAATGAGCAGTTCTTC. This chain uses TRBV24-1 with TRBJ2-1; D ambiguous. Trimming removed 4 bases from V and 5 bases from J, with 5 bases in between. There are 12 residues in the CDR3. The germline V gene has CDR1 KGHDR and CDR2 SFDVKD.

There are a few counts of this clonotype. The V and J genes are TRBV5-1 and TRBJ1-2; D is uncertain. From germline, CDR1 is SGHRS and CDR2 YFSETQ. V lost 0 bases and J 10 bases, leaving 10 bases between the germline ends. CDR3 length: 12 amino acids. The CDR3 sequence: CASSLEGVDYTF. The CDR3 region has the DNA TGCGCCAGCAGCTTGGAGGGTGTAGACTACACCTTC. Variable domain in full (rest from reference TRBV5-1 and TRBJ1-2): KAGVTQTPRYLIKTRGQQVTLSCSPISGHRSVSWYQQTPGQGLQFLFEYFSETQRNKGNFPGRFSGRQFSNSRSEMNVSTLELGDSALYLCASSLEGVDYTFGSGTRLTVV.

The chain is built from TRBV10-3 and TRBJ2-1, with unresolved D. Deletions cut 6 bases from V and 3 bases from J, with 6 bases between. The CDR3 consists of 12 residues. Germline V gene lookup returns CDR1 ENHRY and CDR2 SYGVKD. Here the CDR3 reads CAISDGYNEQFF. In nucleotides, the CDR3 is TGTGCCATCAGCGACGGCTACAATGAGCAGTTCTTC.

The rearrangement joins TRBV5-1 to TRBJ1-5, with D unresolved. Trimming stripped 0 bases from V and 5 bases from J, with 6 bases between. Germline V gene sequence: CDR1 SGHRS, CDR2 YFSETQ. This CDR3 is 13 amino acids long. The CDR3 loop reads CASSLDAYQPQHF. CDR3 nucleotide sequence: TGCGCCAGCAGCTTGGACGCGTATCAGCCCCAGCATTTT.

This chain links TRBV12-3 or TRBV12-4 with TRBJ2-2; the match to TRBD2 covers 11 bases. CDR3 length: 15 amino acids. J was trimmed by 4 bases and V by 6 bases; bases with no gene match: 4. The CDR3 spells CASRPLAGGTGELFF. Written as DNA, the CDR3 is TGTGCCAGCAGGCCGCTAGCGGGGGGCACCGGGGAGCTGTTTTTT.

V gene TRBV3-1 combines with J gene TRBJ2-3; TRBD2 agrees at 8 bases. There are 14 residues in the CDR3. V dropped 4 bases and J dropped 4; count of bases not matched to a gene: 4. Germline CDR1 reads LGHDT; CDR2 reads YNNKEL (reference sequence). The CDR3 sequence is CASSPEAGADTQYF. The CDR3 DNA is TGTGCCAGCAGCCCAGAAGCGGGGGCAGATACGCAGTATTTT.

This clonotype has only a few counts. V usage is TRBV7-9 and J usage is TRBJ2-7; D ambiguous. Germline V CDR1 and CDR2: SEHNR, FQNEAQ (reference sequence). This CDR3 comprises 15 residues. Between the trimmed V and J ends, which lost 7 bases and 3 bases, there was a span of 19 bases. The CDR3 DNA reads TGTGCCAGCATGGGCATAAACACGCCTGGCTACGAGCAGTACTTC. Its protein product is CASMGINTPGYEQYF.

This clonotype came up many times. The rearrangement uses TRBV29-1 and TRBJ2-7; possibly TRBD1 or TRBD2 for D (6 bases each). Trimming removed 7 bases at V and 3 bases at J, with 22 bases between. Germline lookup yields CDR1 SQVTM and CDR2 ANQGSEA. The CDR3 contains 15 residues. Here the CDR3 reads CSAGGRWGANYEQYF. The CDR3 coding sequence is TGCAGCGCCGGGGGACGATGGGGGGCCAACTACGAGCAGTACTTC.

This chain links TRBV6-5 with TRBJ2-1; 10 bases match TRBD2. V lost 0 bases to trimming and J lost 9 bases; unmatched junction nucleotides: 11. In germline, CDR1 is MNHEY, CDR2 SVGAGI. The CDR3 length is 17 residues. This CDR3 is CASSYSPAGGPLSEQFF. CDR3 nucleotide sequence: TGTGCCAGCAGTTACTCCCCAGCGGGAGGGCCCTTATCTGAGCAGTTCTTC.

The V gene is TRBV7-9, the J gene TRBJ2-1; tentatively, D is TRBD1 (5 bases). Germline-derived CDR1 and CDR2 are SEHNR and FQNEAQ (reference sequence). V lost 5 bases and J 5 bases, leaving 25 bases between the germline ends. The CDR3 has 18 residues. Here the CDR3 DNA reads TGTGCCAGCAGCCTCCGAGAGGAAGGGGCTAGGTACCACAATGAGCAGTTCTTC. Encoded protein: CASSLREEGARYHNEQFF.